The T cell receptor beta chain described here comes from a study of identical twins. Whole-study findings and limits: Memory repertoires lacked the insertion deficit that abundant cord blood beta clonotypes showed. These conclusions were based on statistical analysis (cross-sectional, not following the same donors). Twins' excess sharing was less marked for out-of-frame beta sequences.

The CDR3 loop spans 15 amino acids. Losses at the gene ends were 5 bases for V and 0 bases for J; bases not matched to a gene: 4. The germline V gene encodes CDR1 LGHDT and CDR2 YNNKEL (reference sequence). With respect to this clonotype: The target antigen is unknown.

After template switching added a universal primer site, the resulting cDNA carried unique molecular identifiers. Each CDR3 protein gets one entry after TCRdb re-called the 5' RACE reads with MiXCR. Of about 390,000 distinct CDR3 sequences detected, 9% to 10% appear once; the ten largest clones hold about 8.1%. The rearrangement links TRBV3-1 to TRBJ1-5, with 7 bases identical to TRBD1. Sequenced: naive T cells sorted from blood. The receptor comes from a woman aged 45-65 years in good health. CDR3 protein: CASSYDRDSNQPQHF. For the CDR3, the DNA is TGTGCCAGCAGCTACGACAGGGATAGCAATCAGCCCCAGCATTTT.